This T cell receptor (beta chain) originates from a study of tumor-infiltrating lymphocytes in primary liver carcinoma. The tissue used was unsorted bulk material of 20-30 mg. RNA and DNA were co-extracted from it with the AllPrep DNA/RNA mini kit. The V gene end was trimmed by 4 bases and the J gene end by 3 bases; junction bases not matched to a gene: 4. The CDR3 is 14 amino acids. Germline V gene lookup returns CDR1 MNHNS and CDR2 SASEGT. This clonotype was seen ten or more times. cDNA specific to TCR beta was made from 500 ng of total RNA, with a constant-region primer employed for priming. Nested multiplex PCR, run for three rounds with slightly modified ARM-PCR, yielded TCR beta libraries. Forward primers for TRBV1-TRBV30 and a C-beta reverse primer served the first two PCR rounds, at about 10 cycles each. Using its own MiXCR run on the multiplex PCR reads, TCRdb lists one record per CDR3 protein. The table lists more than 70,000 distinct CDR3 sequences, approximately 70% of them singletons, with approximately 20% in the top ten.

The sample was liver tumor tissue from sampling region 1. The subset was: tumor region T1, superior pole. The gene calls are TRBV6-1 and TRBJ2-5, with 8 bases aligning to TRBD1. This receptor was identified in a man aged 40-55 years with primary liver carcinoma and hepatitis B virus infection. The CDR3 region has the DNA TGTGCCAGCAGTGTTCAGGGGGCAAAAGAGACCCAGTACTTC. Its translation is CASSVQGAKETQYF.